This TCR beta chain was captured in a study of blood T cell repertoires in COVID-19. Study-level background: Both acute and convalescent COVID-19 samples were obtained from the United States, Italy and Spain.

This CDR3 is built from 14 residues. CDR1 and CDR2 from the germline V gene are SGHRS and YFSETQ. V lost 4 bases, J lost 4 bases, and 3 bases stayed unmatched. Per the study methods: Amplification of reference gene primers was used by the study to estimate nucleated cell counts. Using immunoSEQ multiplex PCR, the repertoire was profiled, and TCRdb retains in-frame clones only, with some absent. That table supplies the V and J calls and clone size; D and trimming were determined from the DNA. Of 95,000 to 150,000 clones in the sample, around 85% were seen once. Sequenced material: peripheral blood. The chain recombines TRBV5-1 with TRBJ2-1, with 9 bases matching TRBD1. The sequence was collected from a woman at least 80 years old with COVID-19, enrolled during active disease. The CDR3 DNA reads TGCGCCAGCAGCGGCGGGACAGGGTACAATGAGCAGTTCTTC. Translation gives CASSGGTGYNEQFF.